This TCR beta chain comes out of a study of blood T cell repertoires in COVID-19. At the level of the study: Sites across the United States, Italy and Spain contributed samples from acute and convalescent COVID-19.

Seattle patients were enrolled during active infection and followed longitudinally. CDR1 and CDR2 (germline): SEHNR, FQNEAQ (reference sequence). The junction had 11 bases not matched to a gene; V was cut back by 5 bases and J by 0 bases. The CDR3 is made up of 17 amino acids. Original processing methods: Reference gene primer amplification yielded estimated nucleated cell counts. Measured with immunoSEQ multiplex PCR; TCRdb has only the in-frame clones, and not every one. V and J calls and clone size are those listed in that table; D and trimming were worked out from the DNA. The repertoire has approximately 350,000 clones, about 86% of them found once; the top ten carry roughly 7.2%.

What was sequenced was peripheral blood. The TCR was taken from a woman aged 60-75 years with COVID-19, enrolled during active disease. The V gene is TRBV7-9, the J gene TRBJ1-2; 8 nucleotides match TRBD1. The CDR3 DNA sequence: TGTGCCAGCAGCCCAACCCTCGGACAGGGCACTAACTATGGCTACACCTTC. Translation gives CASSPTLGQGTNYGYTF. Together with reference TRBV7-9 and TRBJ1-2, the CDR3 gives the full variable domain: DTGVSQNPRHKITKRGQNVTFRCDPISEHNRLYWYRQTLGQGPEFLTYFQNEAQLEKSRLLSDRFSAERPKGSFSTLEIQRTEQGDSAMYLCASSPTLGQGTNYGYTFGSGTRLTVV.